The following is a T cell receptor (beta chain) sequence with its context. All of the donors resided in Nashville, Tennessee, and each was a Caucasian adult. The entry originates in a study of shared clonotypes between healthy human individuals. Background on the study: Each donor contributed plates that comprised three CD4 naive, three CD4 memory, two CD8 naive and one CD8 memory.

CDR1 and CDR2 from the germline V gene are SGHDT and YYEEEE. V was shortened by 4 bases and J by 0 bases, with 16 bases between the two germline ends. The CDR3 sequence is 17 residues long. Using immunoSEQ multiplex PCR, the repertoire was profiled, and TCRdb retains in-frame clones only, with some absent. The sample contains about 710,000 clones, approximately 77% of which appear only once. The receptor's source is a woman in her 30s in good health. The rearrangement links TRBV5-6 to TRBJ1-4; possibly TRBD1 for D (6 bases). Sample: memory CD4+ T cells sorted from blood. The subset: CD45RA-negative fraction. CDR3 protein: CASSQQGGRSTNEKLFF. The CDR3 nucleotides are TGTGCCAGCAGCCAACAAGGGGGGAGGTCAACTAATGAAAAACTGTTTTTT. Full variable domain (remainder filled in from reference TRBV5-6 and TRBJ1-4): DAGVTQSPTHLIKTRGQQVTLRCSPKSGHDTVSWYQQALGQGPQFIFQYYEEEERQRGNFPDRFSGHQFPNYSSELNVNALLLGDSALYLCASSQQGGRSTNEKLFFGSGTQLSVL.